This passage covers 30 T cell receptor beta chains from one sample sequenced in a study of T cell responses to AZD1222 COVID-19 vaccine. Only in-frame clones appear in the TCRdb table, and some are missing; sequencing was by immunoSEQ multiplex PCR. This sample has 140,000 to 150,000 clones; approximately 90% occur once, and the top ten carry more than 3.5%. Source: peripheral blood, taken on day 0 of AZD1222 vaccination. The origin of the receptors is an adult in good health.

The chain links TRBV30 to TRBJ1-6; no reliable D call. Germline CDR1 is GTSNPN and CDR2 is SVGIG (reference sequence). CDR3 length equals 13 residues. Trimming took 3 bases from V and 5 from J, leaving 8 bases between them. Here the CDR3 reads CAWRTANNSPLHF. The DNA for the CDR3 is TGTGCCTGGAGAACCGCTAATAATTCACCCCTCCACTTT.

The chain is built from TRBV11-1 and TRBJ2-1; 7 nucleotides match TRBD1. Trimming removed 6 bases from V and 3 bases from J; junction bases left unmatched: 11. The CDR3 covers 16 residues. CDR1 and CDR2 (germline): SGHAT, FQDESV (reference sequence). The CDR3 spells CASRQSRDSYYNEQFF. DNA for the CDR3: TGTGCCAGCAGACAAAGCCGGGACAGTTACTACAATGAGCAGTTCTTC.

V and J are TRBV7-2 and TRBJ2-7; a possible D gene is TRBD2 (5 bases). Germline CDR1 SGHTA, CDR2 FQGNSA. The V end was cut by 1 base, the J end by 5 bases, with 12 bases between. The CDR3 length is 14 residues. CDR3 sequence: CASSLGWEQNEQYF. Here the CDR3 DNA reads TGTGCCAGCAGCTTAGGGTGGGAGCAAAACGAGCAGTACTTC.

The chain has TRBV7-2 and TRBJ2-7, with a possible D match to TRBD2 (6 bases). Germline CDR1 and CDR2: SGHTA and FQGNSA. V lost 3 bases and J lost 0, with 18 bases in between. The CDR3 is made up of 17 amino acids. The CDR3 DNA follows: TGTGCCAGCAGCTTTCTTAATACGGGACTGCTCTCCTACGAGCAGTACTTC. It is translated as CASSFLNTGLLSYEQYF.

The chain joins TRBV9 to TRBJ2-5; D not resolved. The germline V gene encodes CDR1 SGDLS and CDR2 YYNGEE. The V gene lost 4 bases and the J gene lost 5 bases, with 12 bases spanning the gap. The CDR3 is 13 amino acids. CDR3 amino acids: CASSPRVGETQYF. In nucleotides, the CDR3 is TGTGCCAGCAGCCCCCGAGTCGGGGAGACCCAGTACTTC.

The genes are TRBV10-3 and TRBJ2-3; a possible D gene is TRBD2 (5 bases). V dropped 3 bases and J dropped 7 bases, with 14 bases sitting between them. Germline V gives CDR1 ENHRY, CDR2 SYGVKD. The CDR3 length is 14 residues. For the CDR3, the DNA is TGTGCCATCAGTGACCAGACTATAGGGTATACGCAGTATTTT. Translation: CAISDQTIGYTQYF.

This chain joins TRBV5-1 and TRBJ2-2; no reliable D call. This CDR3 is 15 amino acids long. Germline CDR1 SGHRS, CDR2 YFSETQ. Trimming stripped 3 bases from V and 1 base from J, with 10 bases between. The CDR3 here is CASSSIDGNTGELFF. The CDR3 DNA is TGCGCCAGCAGCTCCATTGACGGGAACACCGGGGAGCTGTTTTTT.

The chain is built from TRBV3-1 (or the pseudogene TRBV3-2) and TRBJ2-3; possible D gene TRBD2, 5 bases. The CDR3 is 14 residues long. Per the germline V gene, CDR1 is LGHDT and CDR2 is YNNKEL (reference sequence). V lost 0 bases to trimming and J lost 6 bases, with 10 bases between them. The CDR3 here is CASSQDLAKDTQYF. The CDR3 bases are TGTGCCAGCAGCCAAGACTTAGCGAAGGATACGCAGTATTTT.

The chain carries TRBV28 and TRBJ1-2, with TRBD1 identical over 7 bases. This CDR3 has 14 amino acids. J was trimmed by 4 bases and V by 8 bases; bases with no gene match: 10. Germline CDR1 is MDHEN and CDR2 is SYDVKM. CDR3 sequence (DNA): TGTGCCAGCGTTTCGCCCGGGACAGCCTATGGCTACACCTTC. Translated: CASVSPGTAYGYTF.

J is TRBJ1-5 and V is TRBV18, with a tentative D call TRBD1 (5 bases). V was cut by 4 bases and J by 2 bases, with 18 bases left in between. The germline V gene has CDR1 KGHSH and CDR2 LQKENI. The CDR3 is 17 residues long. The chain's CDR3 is CASSRDRTDYGNQPQHF. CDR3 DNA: TGTGCCAGCTCACGAGACAGAACGGATTATGGCAATCAGCCCCAGCATTTT.

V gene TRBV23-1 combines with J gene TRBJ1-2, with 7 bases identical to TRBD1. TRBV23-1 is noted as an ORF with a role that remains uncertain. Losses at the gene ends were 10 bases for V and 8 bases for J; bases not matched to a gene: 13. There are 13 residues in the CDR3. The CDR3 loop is CATTPRGRGGYTF. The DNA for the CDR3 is TGCGCCACGACTCCTAGGGGGCGCGGGGGCTACACCTTC.

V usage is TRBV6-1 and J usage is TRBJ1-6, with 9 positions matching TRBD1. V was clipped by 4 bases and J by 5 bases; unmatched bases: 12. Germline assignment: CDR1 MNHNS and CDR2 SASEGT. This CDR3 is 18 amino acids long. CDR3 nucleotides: TGTGCCAGCAGTGTCCCGGGACAGGGCCGAAGCAATAATTCACCCCTCCACTTT. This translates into CASSVPGQGRSNNSPLHF.

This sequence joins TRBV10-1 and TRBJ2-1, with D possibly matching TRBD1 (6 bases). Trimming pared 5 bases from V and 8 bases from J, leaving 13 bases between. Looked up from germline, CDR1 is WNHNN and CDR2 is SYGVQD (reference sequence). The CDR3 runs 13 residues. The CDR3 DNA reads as TGCGCCAGCAGTAACGTCAGGGGCTATGAGCAGTTCTTC. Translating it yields CASSNVRGYEQFF.

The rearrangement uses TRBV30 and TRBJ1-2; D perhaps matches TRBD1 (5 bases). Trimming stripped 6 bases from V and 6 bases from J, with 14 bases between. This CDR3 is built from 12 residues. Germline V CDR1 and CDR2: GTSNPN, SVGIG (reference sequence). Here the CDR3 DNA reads TGTGCCTGTGGCGGGGGACGACATGGCTACACCTTC. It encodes CACGGGRHGYTF. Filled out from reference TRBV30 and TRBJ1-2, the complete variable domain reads SQTIHQWPATLVQPVGSPLSLECTVEGTSNPNLYWYRQAAGRGLQLLFYSVGIGQISSEVPQNLSASRPQDRQFILSSKKLLLSDSGFYLCACGGGRHGYTFGSGTRLTVV.

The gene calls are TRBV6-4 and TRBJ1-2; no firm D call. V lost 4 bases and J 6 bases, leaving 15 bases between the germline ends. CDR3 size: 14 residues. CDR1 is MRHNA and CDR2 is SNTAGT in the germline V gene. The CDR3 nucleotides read TGTGCCAGCAGTGCCGGGGAGGGAGTACATGGCTACACCTTC. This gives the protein CASSAGEGVHGYTF.

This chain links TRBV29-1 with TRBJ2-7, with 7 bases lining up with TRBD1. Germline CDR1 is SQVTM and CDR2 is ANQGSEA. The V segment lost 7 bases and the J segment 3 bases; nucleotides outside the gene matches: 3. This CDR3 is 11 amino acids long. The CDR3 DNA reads TGCAGCGCAACAGGGGACTACGAGCAGTACTTC. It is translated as CSATGDYEQYF.

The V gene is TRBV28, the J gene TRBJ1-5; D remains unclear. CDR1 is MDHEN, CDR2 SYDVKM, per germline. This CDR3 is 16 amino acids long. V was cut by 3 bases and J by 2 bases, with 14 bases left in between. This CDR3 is CASSFDGSRGNQPQHF. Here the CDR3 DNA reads TGTGCCAGCAGTTTTGACGGGTCGAGGGGCAATCAGCCCCAGCATTTT.

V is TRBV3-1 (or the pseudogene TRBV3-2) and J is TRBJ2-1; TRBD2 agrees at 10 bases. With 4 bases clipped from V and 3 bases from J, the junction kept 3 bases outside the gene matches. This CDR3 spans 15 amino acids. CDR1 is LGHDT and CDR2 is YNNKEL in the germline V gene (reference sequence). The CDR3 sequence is CASSRGLADYNEQFF. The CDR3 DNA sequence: TGTGCCAGCAGCCGAGGACTAGCGGACTACAATGAGCAGTTCTTC.

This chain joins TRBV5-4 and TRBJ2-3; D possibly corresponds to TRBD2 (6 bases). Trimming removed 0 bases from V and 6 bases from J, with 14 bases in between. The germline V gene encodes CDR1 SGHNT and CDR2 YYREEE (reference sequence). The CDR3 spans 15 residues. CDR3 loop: CASSLASRDSDTQYF. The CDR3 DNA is TGTGCCAGCAGCTTGGCGAGTAGGGACTCGGATACGCAGTATTTT.

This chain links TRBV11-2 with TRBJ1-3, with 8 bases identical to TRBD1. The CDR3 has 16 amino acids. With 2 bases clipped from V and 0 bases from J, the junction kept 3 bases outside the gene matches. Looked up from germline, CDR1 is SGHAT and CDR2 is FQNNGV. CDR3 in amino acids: CASSLPGGISGNTIYF. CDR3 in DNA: TGTGCCAGCAGCTTACCAGGGGGCATCTCTGGAAACACCATATATTTT.

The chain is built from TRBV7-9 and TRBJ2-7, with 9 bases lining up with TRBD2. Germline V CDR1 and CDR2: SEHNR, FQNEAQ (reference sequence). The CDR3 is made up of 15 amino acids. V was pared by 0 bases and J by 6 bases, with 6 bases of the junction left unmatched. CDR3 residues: CASSLAGSGSTEQYF. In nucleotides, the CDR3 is TGTGCCAGCAGCTTAGCGGGTAGCGGGAGCACCGAGCAGTACTTC.

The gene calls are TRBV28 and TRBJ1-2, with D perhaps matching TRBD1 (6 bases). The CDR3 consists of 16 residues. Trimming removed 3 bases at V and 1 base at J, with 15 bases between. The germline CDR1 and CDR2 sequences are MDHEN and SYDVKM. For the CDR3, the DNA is TGTGCCAGCAGTTTGCGGGGGGCTCCTAGTAACTATGGCTACACCTTC. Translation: CASSLRGAPSNYGYTF.

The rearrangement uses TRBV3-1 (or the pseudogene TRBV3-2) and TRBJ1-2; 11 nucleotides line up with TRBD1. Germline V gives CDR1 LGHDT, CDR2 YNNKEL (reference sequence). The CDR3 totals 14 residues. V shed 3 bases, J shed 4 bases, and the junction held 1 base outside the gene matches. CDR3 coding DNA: TGTGCCAGCAGCCAGGGACAGGGGGGCTATGGCTACACCTTC. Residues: CASSQGQGGYGYTF.

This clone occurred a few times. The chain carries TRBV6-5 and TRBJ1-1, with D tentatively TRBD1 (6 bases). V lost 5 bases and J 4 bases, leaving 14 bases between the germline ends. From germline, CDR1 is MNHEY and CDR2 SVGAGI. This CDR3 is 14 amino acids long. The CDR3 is CASSKGGEVTEAFF. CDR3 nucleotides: TGTGCCAGCAGTAAGGGGGGGGAGGTCACTGAAGCTTTCTTT.

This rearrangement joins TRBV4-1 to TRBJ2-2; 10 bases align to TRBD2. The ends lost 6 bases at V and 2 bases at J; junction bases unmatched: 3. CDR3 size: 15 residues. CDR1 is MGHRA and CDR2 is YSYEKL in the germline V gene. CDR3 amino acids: CASRLAGPNTGELFF. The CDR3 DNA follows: TGCGCCAGCAGACTAGCGGGACCTAACACCGGGGAGCTGTTTTTT.

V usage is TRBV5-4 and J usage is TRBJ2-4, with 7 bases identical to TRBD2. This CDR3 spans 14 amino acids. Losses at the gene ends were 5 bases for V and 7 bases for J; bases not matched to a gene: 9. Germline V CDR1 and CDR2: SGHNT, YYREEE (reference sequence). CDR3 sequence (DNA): TGTGCCAGCAGAGAAAGCGGGACTGGGAACATTCAGTACTTC. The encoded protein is CASRESGTGNIQYF.

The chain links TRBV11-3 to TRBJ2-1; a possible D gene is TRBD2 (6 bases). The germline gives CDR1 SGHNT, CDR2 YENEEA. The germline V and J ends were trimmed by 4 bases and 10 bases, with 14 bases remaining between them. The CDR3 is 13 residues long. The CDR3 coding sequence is TGTGCCAGCAGCTCGACTAGGGGATCGGAGCAGTTCTTC. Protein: CASSSTRGSEQFF.

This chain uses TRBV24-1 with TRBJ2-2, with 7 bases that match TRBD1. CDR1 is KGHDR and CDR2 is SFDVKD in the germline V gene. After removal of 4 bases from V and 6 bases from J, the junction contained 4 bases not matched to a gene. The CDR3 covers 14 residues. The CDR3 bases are TGTGCCACCAGTGAACCCGGACAGGCCGGGGAGCTGTTTTTT. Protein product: CATSEPGQAGELFF.

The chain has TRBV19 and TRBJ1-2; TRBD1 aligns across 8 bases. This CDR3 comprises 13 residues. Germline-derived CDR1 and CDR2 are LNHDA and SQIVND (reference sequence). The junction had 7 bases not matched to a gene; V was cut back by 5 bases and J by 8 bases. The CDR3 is CASSPDRAGGYTF. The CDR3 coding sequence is TGTGCCAGTAGTCCGGACAGGGCAGGAGGCTACACCTTC.

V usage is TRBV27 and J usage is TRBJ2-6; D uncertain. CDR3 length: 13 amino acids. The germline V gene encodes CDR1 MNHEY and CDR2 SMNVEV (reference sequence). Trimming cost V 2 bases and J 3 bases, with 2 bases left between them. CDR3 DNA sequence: TGTGCCAGCAGTTTAAATGGGGCCAACGTCCTGACTTTC. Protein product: CASSLNGANVLTF.